This T cell receptor (beta chain) stems from a study of T cell repertoires in cytomegalovirus infection. As for the study in general: CMV infection plus the matching HLA type was flagged by public TCR beta signatures.

V lost 2 bases and J lost 4, with 12 bases in between. CDR3 length: 15 amino acids. The germline V gene has CDR1 KGHSH and CDR2 LQKENI. This clonotype was seen a few times. One entry per CDR3 protein results from TCRdb running MiXCR on the reads. The sample contains hundreds of thousands of distinct CDR3 sequences, around 11% of which appear only once. The receptor was derived from a human donor in good health (CMV status not recorded). Some clones in this sample may be carry-over from other donors' samples. Sequencing was performed on PBMCs. This chain connects TRBV18 to TRBJ1-5; the D is unclear. CDR3 region: CASSPIPVGNQPQHF. The CDR3 DNA reads as TGTGCCAGCTCACCAATCCCGGTCGGAAATCAGCCCCAGCATTTT.